This TCR beta chain is drawn from a study of T-cell reconstitution after alpha-beta-depleted transplantation in children. About this clonotype: Its antigen is not known.

The authors prepared the TCRbeta library with unique molecular identifiers. MiXCR was run by TCRdb on the PCR reads, yielding one entry per CDR3 protein. The repertoire includes 530,000 or so distinct CDR3 sequences, 20% to 30% of them detected once, and 36% sits in the top ten. The CDR3 totals 16 residues. Germline V gives CDR1 SGHRS, CDR2 YFSETQ. V was clipped by 5 bases and J by 4 bases; unmatched bases: 10. Study-level results: Hyperexpanded clones declined; after one year, newly produced T cells mostly supplied diversity. Surviving recipient T cells and thymic progenitors produced the high day-60 TCRbeta diversity seen in some patients.

This TCR came from a boy under two years old with Wiskott-Aldrich syndrome, due to receive a stem cell transplant. This chain joins TRBV5-1 and TRBJ2-5; 11 bases fit TRBD2. The sequencing used PBMCs, collected before TCRalphabeta/CD19-depleted stem cell transplant. The CDR3 DNA is TGCGCCAGCAGGACTAGCGGGATACCCACCATAGAGACCCAGTACTTC. It is translated as CASRTSGIPTIETQYF.